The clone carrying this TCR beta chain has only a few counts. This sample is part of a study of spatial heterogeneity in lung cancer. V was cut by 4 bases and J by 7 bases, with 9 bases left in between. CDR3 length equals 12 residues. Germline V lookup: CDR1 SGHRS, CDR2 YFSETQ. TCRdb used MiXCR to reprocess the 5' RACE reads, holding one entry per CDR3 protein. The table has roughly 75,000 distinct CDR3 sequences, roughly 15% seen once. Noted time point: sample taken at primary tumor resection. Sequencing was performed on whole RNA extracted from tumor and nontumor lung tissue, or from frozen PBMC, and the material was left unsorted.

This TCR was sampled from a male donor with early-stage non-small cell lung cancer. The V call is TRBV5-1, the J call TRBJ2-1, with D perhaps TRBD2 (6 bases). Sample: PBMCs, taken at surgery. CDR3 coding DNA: TGCGCCAGCAGCCGGGAGTTAAATGAGCAGTTCTTC. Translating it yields CASSRELNEQFF.